The source of this T cell receptor beta chain is a study of cytomegalovirus exposure and HLA in healthy donors. Looking at the study overall: The same platform was used for the roughly 120 validation repertoires as for the roughly 730 first-cohort repertoires, as reported in a later analysis.

Assay used: immunoSEQ multiplex PCR; TCRdb lists only in-frame clones, some missing. The table records approximately 240,000 clones, 90% to 95% of them present only once. The CDR3 runs to 16 residues. J gave up 2 bases and V 2 bases, and 5 bases lay outside the gene matches. Germline loops: CDR1 LGHNA, CDR2 YNFKEQ. Sequenced sample: PBMCs. This rearrangement joins TRBV4-2 to TRBJ2-3, with 9 bases aligning to TRBD2. The sequence was obtained from a woman younger than 35 in good health and CMV-seronegative. The CDR3 DNA reads as TGTGCCAGCAGCCAACAGGCTAGCGGGACCACAGATACGCAGTATTTT. It translates to CASSQQASGTTDTQYF.